Shown below are 14 T cell receptor beta chains from a single sample sequenced in a study of cytomegalovirus exposure and HLA in healthy donors. The PCR contained 60 Vbeta and 13 Jbeta primers. Profiling relied on immunoSEQ multiplex PCR, and the TCRdb table lists in-frame clones only, not all of them. The table lists over 150,000 clones, around four fifths of them singletons. The material sequenced was PBMCs. The source of these receptors is a woman in her forties or fifties in good health and CMV-seronegative.

V and J are TRBV5-1 and TRBJ2-1; 7 bases agree with TRBD2. Trimming cost V 0 bases and J 6 bases; bases outside gene matches: 9. The CDR3 loop spans 16 amino acids. CDR1 is SGHRS and CDR2 is YFSETQ in the germline V gene. The CDR3 nucleotides are TGCGCCAGCAGCTTGGGAGACGGGAGGAGGGTCAATGAGCAGTTCTTC. Protein: CASSLGDGRRVNEQFF.

This chain connects TRBV5-6 to TRBJ1-1; TRBD1 agrees at 8 bases. The CDR3 runs 14 residues. Germline values: CDR1 SGHDT, CDR2 YYEEEE. With 1 base clipped from V and 1 base from J, the junction kept 0 bases outside the gene matches. Written as DNA, the CDR3 is TGTGCCAGCAGCTTGACAGGGGGGAACACTGAAGCTTTCTTT. Its protein is CASSLTGGNTEAFF. Filled out from reference TRBV5-6 and TRBJ1-1, the complete variable domain reads DAGVTQSPTHLIKTRGQQVTLRCSPKSGHDTVSWYQQALGQGPQFIFQYYEEEERQRGNFPDRFSGHQFPNYSSELNVNALLLGDSALYLCASSLTGGNTEAFFGQGTRLTVV.

V and J are TRBV7-9 and TRBJ1-4; D is uncertain. The V gene lost 0 bases and the J gene lost 6 bases, with 14 bases spanning the gap. Germline-derived CDR1 and CDR2 are SEHNR and FQNEAQ (reference sequence). This CDR3 is 16 amino acids long. The CDR3 region has the DNA TGTGCCAGCAGCTTAGCCGAGAAACTAGGAGATGAAAAACTGTTTTTT. Translated: CASSLAEKLGDEKLFF.

The chain is built from TRBV5-1 and TRBJ2-2; the match to TRBD1 covers 10 bases. J was trimmed by 8 bases and V by 0 bases; bases with no gene match: 4. Germline CDR1 and CDR2: SGHRS and YFSETQ. The CDR3 consists of 15 residues. The CDR3: CASSLAGTGEGELFF. DNA of the CDR3: TGCGCCAGCAGCTTGGCCGGGACAGGGGAAGGGGAGCTGTTTTTT. The full variable domain, completed using reference TRBV5-1 and TRBJ2-2, is KAGVTQTPRYLIKTRGQQVTLSCSPISGHRSVSWYQQTPGQGLQFLFEYFSETQRNKGNFPGRFSGRQFSNSRSEMNVSTLELGDSALYLCASSLAGTGEGELFFGEGSRLTVL.

The chain carries TRBV25-1 and TRBJ2-3, with a possible D match to TRBD1 (5 bases). V lost 2 bases and J 8 bases, leaving 11 bases between the germline ends. CDR3 length: 13 residues. Looked up from germline, CDR1 is MGHDK and CDR2 is SYGVNS. CDR3 sequence reads: CASSEQGLGTQYF. The CDR3 coding sequence is TGTGCCAGCAGTGAACAGGGCCTGGGTACGCAGTATTTT. The variable domain in full, with the rest retrieved from reference TRBV25-1 and TRBJ2-3, is EADIYQTPRYLVIGTGKKITLECSQTMGHDKMYWYQQDPGMELHLIHYSYGVNSTEKGDLSSESTVSRIRTEHFPLTLESARPSHTSQYLCASSEQGLGTQYFGPGTRLTVL.

The chain is built from TRBV6-5 and TRBJ1-2; TRBD1 matches at 10 bases. V trimming: 5 bases; J trimming: 4 bases; junction bases outside the gene matches: 4. Per the germline V gene, CDR1 is MNHEY and CDR2 is SVGAGI. The CDR3 loop spans 14 amino acids. CDR3 in amino acids: CASSRQGAVYGYTF. The CDR3 DNA reads TGTGCCAGCAGTAGACAGGGGGCGGTCTATGGCTACACCTTC.

The chain employs TRBV27 and TRBJ1-2, with D tentatively TRBD1 (6 bases). The V and J ends lost 1 base and 6 bases respectively, with 12 bases between them. Germline loops: CDR1 MNHEY, CDR2 SMNVEV (reference sequence). The CDR3 runs 14 residues. CDR3 protein: CASSLFGQPNGYTF. The CDR3 DNA reads as TGTGCCAGCAGTTTATTCGGACAGCCTAATGGCTACACCTTC.

The chain has TRBV7-9 and TRBJ1-6, with D possibly matching TRBD1 (6 bases). Looked up from germline, CDR1 is SEHNR and CDR2 is FQNEAQ (reference sequence). The CDR3 is 15 amino acids. Trimming took off 4 bases at V and 7 bases at J, with 14 bases between the two ends. The DNA for the CDR3 is TGTGCCAGCAGCTCATACAGGGTACGGAATTCACCCCTCCACTTT. Amino acid sequence: CASSSYRVRNSPLHF.

This chain links TRBV10-3 with TRBJ1-1; perhaps TRBD1 as D (5 bases). This CDR3 has 13 amino acids. CDR1 ENHRY and CDR2 SYGVKD come from the germline V gene. The ends were cut back, 2 bases at V and 8 bases at J, with 12 bases in the middle. In DNA, the CDR3 is TGTGCCATCAGTGAGATACGGGGGTCGGAAGCTTTCTTT. This translates into CAISEIRGSEAFF.

V gene TRBV15 combines with J gene TRBJ1-5; tentatively, D is TRBD1 (6 bases). The CDR3 runs to 14 residues. In germline, CDR1 is LNHNV, CDR2 YYDKDF (reference sequence). The ends were cut back, 9 bases at V and 4 bases at J, with 16 bases in the middle. The CDR3 reads CATNRDNQNQPQHF. CDR3 nucleotide sequence: TGTGCCACGAACCGGGACAACCAAAATCAGCCCCAGCATTTT. Drawing the rest from reference TRBV15 and TRBJ1-5, the complete variable domain is DAMVIQNPRYQVTQFGKPVTLSCSQTLNHNVMYWYQQKSSQAPKLLFHYYDKDFNNEADTPDNFQSRRPNTSFCFLDIRSPGLGDTAMYLCATNRDNQNQPQHFGDGTRLSIL.

The J gene is TRBJ1-3, the V gene TRBV6-6, with 8 bases lining up with TRBD1. The CDR3 contains 15 residues. CDR1 MNHNY and CDR2 SVGAGI come from the germline V gene (reference sequence). V shed 2 bases, J shed 6 bases, and the junction held 6 bases outside the gene matches. The CDR3 DNA reads TGTGCCAGCAGTTACGATGGACAGGGAATAAACACCATATATTTT. Amino acid sequence: CASSYDGQGINTIYF.

The CDR3 spells CASSPPDRWGAATSYEQYF. The CDR3, as DNA: TGTGCCAGCAGCCCTCCGGACAGGTGGGGGGCAGCAACCTCCTACGAGCAGTACTTC. The chain recombines TRBV28 with TRBJ2-7; D might be TRBD1 (7 bases). V was trimmed by 6 bases and J by 0 bases, leaving 27 bases between them. Germline V gene lookup returns CDR1 MDHEN and CDR2 SYDVKM. The CDR3 covers 19 residues. The whole variable domain, remainder taken from reference TRBV28 and TRBJ2-7, is DVKVTQSSRYLVKRTGEKVFLECVQDMDHENMFWYRQDPGLGLRLIYFSYDVKMKEKGDIPEGYSVSREKKERFSLILESASTNQTSMYLCASSPPDRWGAATSYEQYFGPGTRLTVT.

This chain connects TRBV7-8 to TRBJ1-1; 9 nucleotides line up with TRBD1. The trim removed 0 bases at V and 5 bases at J, leaving 13 bases unmatched. CDR1 is SGHVS and CDR2 is FQNEAQ in the germline V gene. The CDR3 is made up of 18 amino acids. For the CDR3, the DNA is TGTGCCAGCAGCTTAGCGCGTCGGACAGGGGCCAGAGAGACTGAAGCTTTCTTT. Amino acids: CASSLARRTGARETEAFF.

V is TRBV27 and J is TRBJ2-1; TRBD1 matches 7 bases. J was trimmed by 4 bases and V by 10 bases; bases with no gene match: 13. The CDR3 sequence is 15 residues long. In germline, CDR1 is MNHEY, CDR2 SMNVEV (reference sequence). The CDR3 reads CANLKTGQKYNEQFF. CDR3 in DNA: TGTGCCAACTTAAAGACGGGACAGAAGTACAATGAGCAGTTCTTC.